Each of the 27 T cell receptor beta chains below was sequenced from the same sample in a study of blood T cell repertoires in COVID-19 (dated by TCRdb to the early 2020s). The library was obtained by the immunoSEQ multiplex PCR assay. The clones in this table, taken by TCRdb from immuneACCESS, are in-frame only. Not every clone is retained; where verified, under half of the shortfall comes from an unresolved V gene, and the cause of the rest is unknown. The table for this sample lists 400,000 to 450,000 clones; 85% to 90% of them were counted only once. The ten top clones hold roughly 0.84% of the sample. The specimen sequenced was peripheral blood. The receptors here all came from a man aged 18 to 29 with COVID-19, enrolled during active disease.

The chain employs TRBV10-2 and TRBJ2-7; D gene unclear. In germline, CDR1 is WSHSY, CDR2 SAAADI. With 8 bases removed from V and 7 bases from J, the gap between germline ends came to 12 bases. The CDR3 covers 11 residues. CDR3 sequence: CASSHPREQYF. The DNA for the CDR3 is TGCGCCAGCTCGCACCCTAGAGAGCAGTACTTC.

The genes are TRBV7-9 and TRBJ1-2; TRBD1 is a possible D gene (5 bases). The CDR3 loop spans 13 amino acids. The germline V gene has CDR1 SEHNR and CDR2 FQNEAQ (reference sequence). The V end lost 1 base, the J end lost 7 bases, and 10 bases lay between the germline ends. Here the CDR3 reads CASSLVSGVGYTF. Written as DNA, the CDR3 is TGTGCCAGCAGCTTAGTTTCGGGGGTTGGCTACACCTTC.

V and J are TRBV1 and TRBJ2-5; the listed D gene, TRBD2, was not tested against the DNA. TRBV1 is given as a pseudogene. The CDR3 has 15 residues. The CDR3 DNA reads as TGCACCAGCAGCCAAGACGGGGGGTTGGAAGAGACCCAGTACTTC. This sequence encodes CTSSQDGGLEETQYF.

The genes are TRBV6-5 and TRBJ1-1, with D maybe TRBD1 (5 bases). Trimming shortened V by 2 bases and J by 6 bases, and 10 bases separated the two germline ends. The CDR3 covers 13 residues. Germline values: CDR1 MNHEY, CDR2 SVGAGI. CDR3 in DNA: TGTGCCAGCAGTTACGGGGGGTTTTCTGAAGCTTTCTTT. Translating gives CASSYGGFSEAFF.

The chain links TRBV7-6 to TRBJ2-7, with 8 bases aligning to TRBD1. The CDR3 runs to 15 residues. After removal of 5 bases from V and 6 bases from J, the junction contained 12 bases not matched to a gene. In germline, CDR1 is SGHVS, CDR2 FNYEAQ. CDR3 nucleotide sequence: TGTGCCAGCAGCCAAACCACAGGGGGTCGCAGCGAGCAGTACTTC. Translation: CASSQTTGGRSEQYF.

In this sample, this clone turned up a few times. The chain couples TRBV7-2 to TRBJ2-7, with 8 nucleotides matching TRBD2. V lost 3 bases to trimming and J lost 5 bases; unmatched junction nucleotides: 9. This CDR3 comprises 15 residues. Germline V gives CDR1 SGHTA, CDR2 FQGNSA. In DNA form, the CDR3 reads TGTGCCAGCAGCTTTTTTGCCAGCGGGAGCGACGAGCAGTACTTC. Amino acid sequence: CASSFFASGSDEQYF.

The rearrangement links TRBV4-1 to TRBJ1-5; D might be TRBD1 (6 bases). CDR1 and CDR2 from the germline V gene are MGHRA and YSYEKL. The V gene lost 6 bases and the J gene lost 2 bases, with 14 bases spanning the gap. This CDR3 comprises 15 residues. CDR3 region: CASSRGFLGNQPQHF. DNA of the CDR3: TGCGCCAGCAGTAGGGGGTTCCTCGGCAATCAGCCCCAGCATTTT.

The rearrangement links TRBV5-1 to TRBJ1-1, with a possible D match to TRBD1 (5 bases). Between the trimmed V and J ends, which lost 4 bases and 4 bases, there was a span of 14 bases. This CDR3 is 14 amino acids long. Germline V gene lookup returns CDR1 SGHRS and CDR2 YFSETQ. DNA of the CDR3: TGCGCCAGCAGCCGGGACTGGGGGAGCACTGAAGCTTTCTTT. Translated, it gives CASSRDWGSTEAFF.

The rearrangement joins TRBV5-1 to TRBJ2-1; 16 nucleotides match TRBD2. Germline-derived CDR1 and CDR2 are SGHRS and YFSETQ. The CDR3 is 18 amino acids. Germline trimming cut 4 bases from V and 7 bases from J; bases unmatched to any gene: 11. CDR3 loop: CASSPAGTSGRARNEQFF. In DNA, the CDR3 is TGCGCCAGCAGCCCCGCCGGGACTAGCGGGAGGGCTCGGAATGAGCAGTTCTTC. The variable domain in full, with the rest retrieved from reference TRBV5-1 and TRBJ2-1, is KAGVTQTPRYLIKTRGQQVTLSCSPISGHRSVSWYQQTPGQGLQFLFEYFSETQRNKGNFPGRFSGRQFSNSRSEMNVSTLELGDSALYLCASSPAGTSGRARNEQFFGPGTRLTVL.

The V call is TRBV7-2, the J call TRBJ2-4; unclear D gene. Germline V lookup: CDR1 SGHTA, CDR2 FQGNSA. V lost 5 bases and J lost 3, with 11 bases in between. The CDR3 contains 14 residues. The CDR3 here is CASSPSSGKNIQYF. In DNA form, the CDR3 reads TGTGCCAGCAGCCCGAGTTCGGGCAAAAACATTCAGTACTTC.

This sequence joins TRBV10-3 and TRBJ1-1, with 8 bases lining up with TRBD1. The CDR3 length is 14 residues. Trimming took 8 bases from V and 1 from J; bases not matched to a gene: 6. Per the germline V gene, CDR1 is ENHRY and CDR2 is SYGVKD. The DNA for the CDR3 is TGTGCCATCTGGGCGGGACAGGCGAACACTGAAGCTTTCTTT. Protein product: CAIWAGQANTEAFF.

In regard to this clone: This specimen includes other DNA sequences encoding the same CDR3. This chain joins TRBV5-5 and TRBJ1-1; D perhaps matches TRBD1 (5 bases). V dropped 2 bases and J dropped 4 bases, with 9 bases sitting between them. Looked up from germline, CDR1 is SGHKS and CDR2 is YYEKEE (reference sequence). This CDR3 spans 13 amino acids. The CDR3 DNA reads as TGTGCCAGCAGCTTATATAGGGGCACTGAAGCTTTCTTT. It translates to CASSLYRGTEAFF.

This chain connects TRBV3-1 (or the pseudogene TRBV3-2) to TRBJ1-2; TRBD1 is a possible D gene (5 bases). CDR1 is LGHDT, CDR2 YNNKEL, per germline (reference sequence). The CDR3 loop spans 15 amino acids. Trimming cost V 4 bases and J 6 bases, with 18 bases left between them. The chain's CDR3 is CASSPLSQGRDGYTF. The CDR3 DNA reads TGTGCCAGCAGCCCACTATCCCAGGGTAGGGATGGCTACACCTTC.

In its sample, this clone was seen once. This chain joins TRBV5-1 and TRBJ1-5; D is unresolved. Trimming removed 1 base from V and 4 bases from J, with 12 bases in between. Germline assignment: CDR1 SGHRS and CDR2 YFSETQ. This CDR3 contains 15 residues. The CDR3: CASSLSGRENQPQHF. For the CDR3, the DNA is TGCGCCAGCAGCTTGAGCGGGCGCGAGAATCAGCCCCAGCATTTT.

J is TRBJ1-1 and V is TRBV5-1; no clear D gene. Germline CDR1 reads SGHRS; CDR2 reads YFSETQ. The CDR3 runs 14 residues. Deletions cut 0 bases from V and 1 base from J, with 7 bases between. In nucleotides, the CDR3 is TGCGCCAGCAGCTTGGGGCATAAGAACACTGAAGCTTTCTTT. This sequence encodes CASSLGHKNTEAFF.

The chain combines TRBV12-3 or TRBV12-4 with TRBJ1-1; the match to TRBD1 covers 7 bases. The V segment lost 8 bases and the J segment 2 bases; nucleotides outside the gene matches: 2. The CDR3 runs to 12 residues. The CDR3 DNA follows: TGTGCCAGCCGACAGGGCAACACTGAAGCTTTCTTT. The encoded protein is CASRQGNTEAFF.

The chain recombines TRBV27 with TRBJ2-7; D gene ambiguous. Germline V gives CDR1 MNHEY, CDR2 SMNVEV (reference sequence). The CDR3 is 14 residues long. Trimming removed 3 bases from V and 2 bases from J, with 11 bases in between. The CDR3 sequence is CASSLTFPPYEQYF. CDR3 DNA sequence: TGTGCCAGCAGTTTGACATTCCCTCCCTACGAGCAGTACTTC.

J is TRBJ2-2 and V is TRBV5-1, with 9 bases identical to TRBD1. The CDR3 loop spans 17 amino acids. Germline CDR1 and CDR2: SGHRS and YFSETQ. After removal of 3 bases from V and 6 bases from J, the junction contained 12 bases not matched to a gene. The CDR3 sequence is CASSWIPGTGFSGELFF. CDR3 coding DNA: TGCGCCAGCAGCTGGATACCCGGGACAGGGTTTTCCGGGGAGCTGTTTTTT.

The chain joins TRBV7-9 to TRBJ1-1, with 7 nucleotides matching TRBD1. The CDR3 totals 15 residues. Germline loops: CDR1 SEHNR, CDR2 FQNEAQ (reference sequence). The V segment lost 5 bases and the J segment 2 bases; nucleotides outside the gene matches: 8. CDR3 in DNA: TGTGCCAGCAGCCCCCGACAGGGCGCTAACACTGAAGCTTTCTTT. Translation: CASSPRQGANTEAFF.

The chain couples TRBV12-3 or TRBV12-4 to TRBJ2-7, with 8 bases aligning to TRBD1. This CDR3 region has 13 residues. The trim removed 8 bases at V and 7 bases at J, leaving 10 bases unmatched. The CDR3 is CASGDRGGEEQYF. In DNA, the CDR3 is TGTGCCAGCGGCGACAGGGGAGGTGAAGAGCAGTACTTC.

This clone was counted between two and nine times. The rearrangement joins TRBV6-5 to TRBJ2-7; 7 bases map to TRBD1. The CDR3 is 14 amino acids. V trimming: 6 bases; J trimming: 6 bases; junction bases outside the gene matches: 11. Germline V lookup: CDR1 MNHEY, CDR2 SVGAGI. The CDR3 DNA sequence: TGTGCCAGCAGACAACGACAGGGAATGGGCGAGCAGTACTTC. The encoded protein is CASRQRQGMGEQYF.

Written as DNA, the CDR3 is TGTGCCAGCAGTGCGAGGATCGGCGCCGGGGAGCTGTTTTTT. This sequence encodes CASSARIGAGELFF. The genes are TRBV7-2 and TRBJ2-2; no firm D call. Trimming took off 6 bases at V and 6 bases at J, with 14 bases between the two ends. Germline V lookup: CDR1 SGHTA, CDR2 FQGNSA. This CDR3 has 14 amino acids.

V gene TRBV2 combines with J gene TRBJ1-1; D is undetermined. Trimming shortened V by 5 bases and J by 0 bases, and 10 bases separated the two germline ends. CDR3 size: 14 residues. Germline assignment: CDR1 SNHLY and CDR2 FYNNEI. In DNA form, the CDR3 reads TGTGCCAGCAGTTCTCAGGCCCTGAACACTGAAGCTTTCTTT. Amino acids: CASSSQALNTEAFF.

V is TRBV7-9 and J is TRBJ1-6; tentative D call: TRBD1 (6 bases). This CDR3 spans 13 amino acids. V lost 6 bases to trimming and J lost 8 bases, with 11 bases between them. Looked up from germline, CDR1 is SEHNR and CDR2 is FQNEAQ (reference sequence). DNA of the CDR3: TGTGCCAGCAGAGGTCCAGGGGATTCACCCCTCCACTTT. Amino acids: CASRGPGDSPLHF.

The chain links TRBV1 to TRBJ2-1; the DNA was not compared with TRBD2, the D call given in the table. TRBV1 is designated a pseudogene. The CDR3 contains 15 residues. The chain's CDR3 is CTSSHVGRGGDEQFF. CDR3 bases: TGCACCAGCAGCCACGTTGGGCGGGGGGGCGATGAGCAGTTCTTC.

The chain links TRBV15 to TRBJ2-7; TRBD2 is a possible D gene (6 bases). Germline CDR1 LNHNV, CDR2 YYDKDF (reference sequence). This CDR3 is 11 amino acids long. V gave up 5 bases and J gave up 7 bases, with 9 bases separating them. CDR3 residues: CATSLRGEQYF. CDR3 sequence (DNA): TGTGCCACCAGCCTTCGGGGGGAGCAGTACTTC.

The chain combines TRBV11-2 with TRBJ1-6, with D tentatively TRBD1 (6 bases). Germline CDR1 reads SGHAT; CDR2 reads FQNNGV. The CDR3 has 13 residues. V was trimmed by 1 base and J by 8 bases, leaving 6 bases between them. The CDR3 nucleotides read TGTGCCAGCAGCTTAGCAGGGGATTCACCCCTCCACTTT. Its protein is CASSLAGDSPLHF.